Sequencing of this T cell receptor (beta chain) was carried out in a study of blood T cell repertoires in COVID-19. Assay: immunoSEQ multiplex PCR; the TCRdb copy retains only in-frame clones and omits some. The data contain hundreds of thousands of clones, 75% to 90% of them singletons. CDR1 and CDR2 from the germline V gene are SGHRS and YFSETQ. This CDR3 region has 16 residues. Trimming took off 1 base at V and 0 bases at J, with 11 bases between the two ends. V is TRBV5-1 and J is TRBJ1-3, with D unclear. The specimen was PBMCs or T cells enriched from blood (not recorded which). The TCR was taken from a man between 25 and 39 years old who had recovered from COVID-19. Here the CDR3 DNA reads TGCGCCAGCAGCTTGTGGCAATCAGGCTCTGGAAACACCATATATTTT. Translation: CASSLWQSGSGNTIYF.